This entry lists 30 T cell receptor beta chains sequenced from one sample in a study of blood T cell repertoires in COVID-19. Clones were sequenced by immunoSEQ multiplex PCR, and TCRdb holds only the in-frame ones, with some missing. The sample has about 470,000 clones, roughly 90% seen once; the top ten hold about 0.7%. The sequenced material came from PBMCs or T cells enriched from blood (not recorded which). These receptors came from a woman aged 18-35 years who had recovered from COVID-19.

This clone occurred once. The V and J genes are TRBV5-5 and TRBJ2-3, with D unclear. The CDR3 length is 13 residues. Looked up from germline, CDR1 is SGHKS and CDR2 is YYEKEE (reference sequence). V was shortened by 2 bases and J by 6 bases, with 10 bases between the two germline ends. The DNA for the CDR3 is TGTGCCAGCAGCTTTGGCGCCGGGGATACGCAGTATTTT. This encodes CASSFGAGDTQYF. The full variable domain, its missing parts supplied by reference TRBV5-5 and TRBJ2-3, is DAGVTQSPTHLIKTRGQQVTLRCSPISGHKSVSWYQQVLGQGPQFIFQYYEKEERGRGNFPDRFSARQFPNYSSELNVNALLLGDSALYLCASSFGAGDTQYFGPGTRLTVL.

V and J are TRBV13 and TRBJ1-2; TRBD1 is a possible D gene (6 bases). The length of the CDR3 is 15 residues. V was clipped by 1 base and J by 4 bases, with 13 bases between them. Germline lookup yields CDR1 PRHDT and CDR2 FYEKMQ (reference sequence). The CDR3 DNA reads as TGTGCCAGCAGCTTAGAGTCGACAGGTTCCTATGGCTACACCTTC. Its translation is CASSLESTGSYGYTF.

V is TRBV19 and J is TRBJ2-7; D perhaps matches TRBD1 (6 bases). Germline lookup yields CDR1 LNHDA and CDR2 SQIVND (reference sequence). The CDR3 length is 12 residues. V was pared by 6 bases and J by 5 bases, with 11 bases between. The chain's CDR3 is CASSAGEHEQYF. Written as DNA, the CDR3 is TGTGCCAGTAGCGCAGGGGAACACGAGCAGTACTTC.

V and J are TRBV28 and TRBJ1-5; D not resolved. Trimming shortened V by 6 bases and J by 0 bases, and 15 bases separated the two germline ends. The germline gives CDR1 MDHEN, CDR2 SYDVKM. The length of the CDR3 is 16 residues. CDR3 DNA: TGTGCCAGCAGGCTCTACCAGGACTATAGCAATCAGCCCCAGCATTTT. Protein sequence: CASRLYQDYSNQPQHF.

Points on this clone: Other DNA sequences from this sample encode an identical CDR3 as well. The rearrangement joins TRBV9 to TRBJ2-3; D remains ambiguous. Germline lookup yields CDR1 SGDLS and CDR2 YYNGEE. CDR3 length: 13 residues. Trimming removed 3 bases from V and 2 bases from J, with 7 bases in between. The CDR3 nucleotides read TGTGCCAGCAGCGACAGCAACACAGATACGCAGTATTTT. This gives the protein CASSDSNTDTQYF. Looking up the rest from reference TRBV9 and TRBJ2-3 gives the full variable domain: DSGVTQTPKHLITATGQRVTLRCSPRSGDLSVYWYQQSLDQGLQFLIQYYNGEERAKGNILERFSAQQFPDLHSELNLSSLELGDSALYFCASSDSNTDTQYFGPGTRLTVL.

J is TRBJ2-7 and V is TRBV4-2; 7 positions match TRBD1. V gave up 0 bases and J gave up 5 bases; unmatched junction bases: 4. The germline gives CDR1 LGHNA, CDR2 YNFKEQ. The CDR3 loop spans 14 amino acids. The CDR3 reads CASSQDYRGNEQYF. The DNA for the CDR3 is TGTGCCAGCAGCCAAGATTACAGGGGCAACGAGCAGTACTTC.

This chain links TRBV10-1 with TRBJ2-5, with D possibly being TRBD2 (5 bases). Germline V gene lookup returns CDR1 WNHNN and CDR2 SYGVQD (reference sequence). Trimming left V 6 bases short and J 3 bases short, with 8 bases between. This CDR3 comprises 12 residues. The CDR3 nucleotides read TGCGCCAGCAGAACTAGGAAAGAGACCCAGTACTTC. Its translation is CASRTRKETQYF.

The DNA of the CDR3 is TGTGCCAGCAGCCAGGACAGGGGGGGGACTGAAGCTTTCTTT. Translated, it gives CASSQDRGGTEAFF. The chain carries TRBV4-2 and TRBJ1-1; 10 bases match TRBD1. V lost 3 bases, J lost 5 bases, and 3 bases stayed unmatched. This CDR3 has 14 amino acids. CDR1 is LGHNA and CDR2 is YNFKEQ in the germline V gene.

This rearrangement joins TRBV11-2 to TRBJ2-6; D is unclear. CDR1 and CDR2 (germline): SGHAT, FQNNGV. V lost 2 bases to trimming and J lost 2 bases, with 7 bases between them. The CDR3 is 15 amino acids. The CDR3 region is CASSLKLPGANVLTF. The CDR3 DNA is TGTGCCAGCAGCTTAAAACTGCCTGGGGCCAACGTCCTGACTTTC.

The V gene is TRBV6-4, the J gene TRBJ2-1; TRBD2 aligns across 8 bases. Per germline, CDR1 MRHNA and CDR2 SNTAGT. CDR3 size: 14 residues. J lost 10 bases, V lost 4 bases, and 9 bases had no gene match. The CDR3, as DNA: TGTGCCAGCAGTGTGGCGGGGGGATCGGGAGAGCAGTTCTTC. Protein: CASSVAGGSGEQFF.

The chain links TRBV6-5 to TRBJ1-6; perhaps TRBD1 as D (5 bases). The CDR3 runs to 14 residues. The V end lost 11 bases, the J end lost 6 bases, and 17 bases lay between the germline ends. CDR1 and CDR2 from the germline V gene are MNHEY and SVGAGI. CDR3 region: CASNLGASNSPLHF. CDR3 coding DNA: TGTGCCTCGAATCTAGGGGCTAGTAATTCACCCCTCCACTTT.

This sequence joins TRBV6-4 and TRBJ1-2, with D uncertain. This CDR3 region has 17 residues. The germline CDR1 and CDR2 sequences are MRHNA and SNTAGT. The ends were cut back, 5 bases at V and 0 bases at J, with 19 bases in the middle. DNA for the CDR3: TGTGCCAGCAGTCCCCGTGGGGAGGGAGCGCCTAACTATGGCTACACCTTC. It translates to CASSPRGEGAPNYGYTF.

The V call is TRBV27, the J call TRBJ2-3; 8 nucleotides match TRBD2. This CDR3 comprises 15 residues. Germline lookup yields CDR1 MNHEY and CDR2 SMNVEV (reference sequence). The V segment lost 4 bases and the J segment 6 bases; nucleotides outside the gene matches: 9. The CDR3 loop is CASSSQRGPGDTQYF. CDR3 DNA: TGTGCCAGCAGTTCCCAGCGGGGGCCGGGGGATACGCAGTATTTT.

This chain uses TRBV5-5 with TRBJ2-7, with a possible D match to TRBD2 (5 bases). Germline CDR1 reads SGHKS; CDR2 reads YYEKEE (reference sequence). CDR3 size: 13 residues. The V gene lost 0 bases and the J gene lost 6 bases, with 10 bases spanning the gap. This chain's CDR3 is CASSLDGNREQYF. In DNA, the CDR3 is TGTGCCAGCAGCTTGGACGGGAATCGCGAGCAGTACTTC.

The chain is built from TRBV6-1 and TRBJ2-3; weak D call: TRBD1 (6 bases). The germline gives CDR1 MNHNS, CDR2 SASEGT. The V end lost 3 bases, the J end lost 1 base, and 8 bases lay between the germline ends. The CDR3 is made up of 14 amino acids. The DNA for the CDR3 is TGTGCCAGCAGTGAGGACAGAGGCACAGATACGCAGTATTTT. Translation: CASSEDRGTDTQYF.

Notes on this clone: The junction shows a germline mismatch at one end, possibly a read error. The chain uses TRBV6-5 and TRBJ1-2, with 7 bases aligning to TRBD1. Per germline, CDR1 MNHEY and CDR2 SVGAGI. There are 15 residues in the CDR3. The CDR3 sequence is CASTYPRQGDYGYTF. DNA for the CDR3: TGTGCCAGCACTTACCCAAGGCAGGGGGACTATGGCTACACCTTC.

This clone was seen just once. This sequence joins TRBV24-1 and TRBJ2-5, with 9 bases aligning to TRBD1. Trimming at V came to 2 bases and at J to 3 bases, leaving 12 bases not matched to a gene. Germline CDR1 KGHDR, CDR2 SFDVKD. This CDR3 is 18 amino acids long. DNA for the CDR3: TGTGCCACCAGTGATTGGGGAAACAGGGGGCAGTCGGAAGAGACCCAGTACTTC. Encoded protein: CATSDWGNRGQSEETQYF.

The chain employs TRBV7-9 and TRBJ1-1, with 9 bases lining up with TRBD1. Germline trimming cut 6 bases from V and 4 bases from J; bases unmatched to any gene: 6. Germline CDR1 and CDR2: SEHNR and FQNEAQ (reference sequence). The CDR3 consists of 14 residues. The CDR3 nucleotides are TGTGCCAGCAGAATGACAGGGGGGAGCACTGAAGCTTTCTTT. The encoded protein is CASRMTGGSTEAFF.

This chain joins TRBV5-1 and TRBJ2-3; 7 nucleotides agree with TRBD2. Germline V gene sequence: CDR1 SGHRS, CDR2 YFSETQ. The CDR3 has 14 residues. The trim removed 3 bases at V and 3 bases at J, leaving 4 bases unmatched. The CDR3 coding sequence is TGCGCCAGCAGCTGGGGAGGGGCTACAGATACGCAGTATTTT. This codes for CASSWGGATDTQYF.

The V and J genes are TRBV5-6 and TRBJ2-6, with 7 bases aligning to TRBD1. V lost 6 bases and J lost 3; bases outside the gene matches: 9. The CDR3 is made up of 16 amino acids. The germline V gene has CDR1 SGHDT and CDR2 YYEEEE. Here the CDR3 reads CASINFRGLGANVLTF. As DNA, the CDR3 is TGTGCCAGCATTAATTTTAGGGGGCTTGGGGCCAACGTCCTGACTTTC.

Here the CDR3 reads CASSDIGTSGSTDTQYF. In nucleotides, the CDR3 is TGTGCCAGCAGTGACATTGGGACTAGCGGGAGCACAGATACGCAGTATTTT. The gene calls are TRBV2 and TRBJ2-3; 12 positions match TRBD2. Germline V CDR1 and CDR2: SNHLY, FYNNEI. The CDR3 covers 17 residues. After removal of 3 bases from V and 0 bases from J, the junction contained 4 bases not matched to a gene.

The chain has TRBV9 and TRBJ1-6; D is perhaps TRBD1 (5 bases). Trimming pared 3 bases from V and 7 bases from J, leaving 17 bases between. This CDR3 comprises 16 residues. The germline gives CDR1 SGDLS, CDR2 YYNGEE. Here the CDR3 reads CASSAGQGGQNSPLHF. In DNA, the CDR3 is TGTGCCAGCAGCGCCGGGCAGGGAGGCCAAAATTCACCCCTCCACTTT.

The V and J genes are TRBV2 and TRBJ1-6, with D unresolved. The CDR3 extends over 18 amino acids. Germline values: CDR1 SNHLY, CDR2 FYNNEI. Deletions cut 1 base from V and 0 bases from J, with 13 bases between. The CDR3 region is CASSEVESGSSYNSPLHF. DNA of the CDR3: TGTGCCAGCAGTGAAGTGGAATCGGGGAGCTCCTATAATTCACCCCTCCACTTT. Full variable domain (outside the CDR3, taken from reference TRBV2 and TRBJ1-6): EPEVTQTPSHQVTQMGQEVILRCVPISNHLYFYWYRQILGQKVEFLVSFYNNEISEKSEIFDDQFSVERPDGSNFTLKIRSTKLEDSAMYFCASSEVESGSSYNSPLHFGNGTRLTVT.

This rearrangement joins TRBV30 to TRBJ2-3, with 10 bases aligning to TRBD2. This CDR3 is built from 13 residues. Trimming at V came to 5 bases and at J to 3 bases, leaving 2 bases not matched to a gene. Germline CDR1 reads GTSNPN; CDR2 reads SVGIG (reference sequence). CDR3 coding DNA: TGTGCCTGGGAACTAGCGGGGACAGATACGCAGTATTTT. It translates to CAWELAGTDTQYF. The full variable domain, completed using reference TRBV30 and TRBJ2-3, is SQTIHQWPATLVQPVGSPLSLECTVEGTSNPNLYWYRQAAGRGLQLLFYSVGIGQISSEVPQNLSASRPQDRQFILSSKKLLLSDSGFYLCAWELAGTDTQYFGPGTRLTVL.

V usage is TRBV2 and J usage is TRBJ1-4, with D possibly being TRBD1 (5 bases). CDR3 length: 12 amino acids. Germline loops: CDR1 SNHLY, CDR2 FYNNEI. Trimming shortened V by 0 bases and J by 15 bases, and 11 bases separated the two germline ends. DNA for the CDR3: TGTGCCAGCAGTGAAGCCAGAGAGACAGTGTTTTTT. Translating it yields CASSEARETVFF.

The chain employs TRBV2 and TRBJ1-6, with 7 bases lining up with TRBD1. CDR1 is SNHLY and CDR2 is FYNNEI in the germline V gene. CDR3 size: 14 residues. J was trimmed by 6 bases and V by 6 bases; bases with no gene match: 5. CDR3 in amino acids: CASSGTVFNSPLHF. The CDR3, as DNA: TGTGCCAGCAGCGGGACAGTGTTTAATTCACCCCTCCACTTT.

The chain couples TRBV27 to TRBJ2-3; a possible D gene is TRBD1 (6 bases). This CDR3 contains 16 residues. CDR1 and CDR2 (germline): MNHEY, SMNVEV (reference sequence). The ends were cut back, 0 bases at V and 1 base at J, with 11 bases in the middle. CDR3 nucleotide sequence: TGTGCCAGCAGTTTATCGACGGCAGGGGGCACAGATACGCAGTATTTT. Translation gives CASSLSTAGGTDTQYF.

V usage is TRBV6-5 and J usage is TRBJ2-7; D is unresolved. Looked up from germline, CDR1 is MNHEY and CDR2 is SVGAGI. CDR3 size: 13 residues. Trimming took 4 bases from V and 4 from J, leaving 11 bases between them. In DNA, the CDR3 is TGTGCCAGCAGTTCCCTCCGGTCTTACGAGCAGTACTTC. This sequence encodes CASSSLRSYEQYF.

Comment on this clone: The junction does not match germline at one end; this may be a read error. The chain recombines TRBV6-5 with TRBJ1-2; 8 nucleotides agree with TRBD1. The CDR3 consists of 14 residues. Germline V gene data show CDR1 as MNHEY and CDR2 as SVGAGI. CDR3 nucleotides: TGTGCCAGCAGGTACTCGGGACAGGCCTATGGCTACACCTTC. It is translated as CASRYSGQAYGYTF.

With regard to this clone: Other DNA sequences in this sample translate to the same CDR3. This chain connects TRBV5-1 to TRBJ1-1, with D unclear. From germline, CDR1 is SGHRS and CDR2 YFSETQ. V lost 1 base to trimming and J lost 0 bases, with 4 bases between them. This CDR3 spans 13 amino acids. The CDR3 loop is CASSLTMNTEAFF. CDR3 coding DNA: TGCGCCAGCAGCTTGACAATGAACACTGAAGCTTTCTTT.